The sequence of this T cell receptor (beta chain) was determined in a study of blood T cells in healthy people across ages. The CDR3 loop spans 12 amino acids. V was cut by 2 bases and J by 5 bases, with 6 bases left in between. From germline, CDR1 is GTSNPN and CDR2 SVGIG (reference sequence). Study outcomes and limitations: Diversity estimates drawn from one million T cells were deemed underestimates.

With regard to this clonotype: Its antigen is unknown.

A J-beta primer mix and a sample-barcoded 5' primer were used in a second PCR of roughly 7 to 12 cycles. TCRdb independently ran MiXCR on the 5' RACE reads; one entry per CDR3 protein. The profile covers 700,000 to 900,000 distinct CDR3 sequences, with roughly 50% appearing a single time and roughly two fifths taken by the ten largest. The rearrangement joins TRBV30 to TRBJ2-2, with D unclear. This clonotype was sampled from a man older than 75 in good health. Sequenced sample: blood. The CDR3 DNA is TGTGCCTGGAGTATAGGTACCGGGGAGCTGTTTTTT. This codes for CAWSIGTGELFF. Full variable domain (rest looked up from reference TRBV30 and TRBJ2-2): SQTIHQWPATLVQPVGSPLSLECTVEGTSNPNLYWYRQAAGRGLQLLFYSVGIGQISSEVPQNLSASRPQDRQFILSSKKLLLSDSGFYLCAWSIGTGELFFGEGSRLTVL.